This TCR beta chain was obtained from a study of cytomegalovirus exposure and HLA in healthy donors. General study findings and limits: Certain sequence variants were highly shared and formed a cluster, and this cluster was likely a sequencing artifact. Later analysis revealed greater clonal expansion in HLA-associated TCR beta chains than in equally common others.

This clone was seen at least ten times. Antigen: not known. This CDR3 has 14 amino acids. The germline V gene encodes CDR1 SEHNR and CDR2 FQNEAQ (reference sequence). The V segment lost 7 bases and the J segment 8 bases; nucleotides outside the gene matches: 13. Vbeta (60) and Jbeta (13) primers were used in the PCR. This table comes from immunoSEQ multiplex PCR, and its TCRdb copy is limited to in-frame clones, with some not included. The data hold about 210,000 clones, with approximately 80% observed a single time. The sample taken for sequencing was PBMCs. This TCR was recovered from a woman aged 30 to 39 in good health and CMV-seropositive. The V and J genes are TRBV7-9 and TRBJ1-2; 7 bases agree with TRBD1. CDR3 amino acids: CASIQEGAKRGYTF. DNA for the CDR3: TGTGCCAGCATCCAAGAGGGGGCGAAGAGAGGCTACACCTTC.